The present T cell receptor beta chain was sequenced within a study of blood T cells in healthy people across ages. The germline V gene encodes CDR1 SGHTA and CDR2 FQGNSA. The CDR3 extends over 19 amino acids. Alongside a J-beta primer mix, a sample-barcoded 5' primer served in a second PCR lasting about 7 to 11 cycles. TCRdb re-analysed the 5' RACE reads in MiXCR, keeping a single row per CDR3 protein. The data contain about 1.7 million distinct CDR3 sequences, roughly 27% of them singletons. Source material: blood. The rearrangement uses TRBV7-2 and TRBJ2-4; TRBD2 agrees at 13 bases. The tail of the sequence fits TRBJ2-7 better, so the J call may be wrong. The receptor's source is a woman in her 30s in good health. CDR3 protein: CASSSEPGLAGYSPYEQYF. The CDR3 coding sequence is TGTGCCAGCAGTTCAGAACCGGGACTAGCGGGGTATAGTCCCTACGAGCAGTACTTC.